This TCR beta chain was captured by sequencing in a study of blood T cell repertoires in COVID-19. About the study: Sources were T cells, B-cell-depleted T cells, or PBMCs; the material itself was cDNA or gDNA.

V was trimmed by 2 bases and J by 0 bases, leaving 5 bases between them. Germline CDR1 and CDR2: SGHRS and YFSETQ. The CDR3 loop spans 14 amino acids. Original processing methods: Amplification of reference gene primers was used by the study to estimate nucleated cell counts. Sequenced by immunoSEQ multiplex PCR; TCRdb stores in-frame clones only, minus some. V, J and clone size are those of that table, while D and trimming were read from the DNA. This repertoire shows nearly 85,000 clones, more than 70% found once; its top ten account for over 15%. The sequenced sample consisted of peripheral blood. The TCR was taken from a woman in her fifties or sixties with acute or convalescent COVID-19. The rearrangement uses TRBV5-1 and TRBJ1-4; D gene unclear. CDR3 region: CASSLLATNEKLFF. The CDR3 bases are TGCGCCAGCAGCTTATTAGCAACTAATGAAAAACTGTTTTTT.